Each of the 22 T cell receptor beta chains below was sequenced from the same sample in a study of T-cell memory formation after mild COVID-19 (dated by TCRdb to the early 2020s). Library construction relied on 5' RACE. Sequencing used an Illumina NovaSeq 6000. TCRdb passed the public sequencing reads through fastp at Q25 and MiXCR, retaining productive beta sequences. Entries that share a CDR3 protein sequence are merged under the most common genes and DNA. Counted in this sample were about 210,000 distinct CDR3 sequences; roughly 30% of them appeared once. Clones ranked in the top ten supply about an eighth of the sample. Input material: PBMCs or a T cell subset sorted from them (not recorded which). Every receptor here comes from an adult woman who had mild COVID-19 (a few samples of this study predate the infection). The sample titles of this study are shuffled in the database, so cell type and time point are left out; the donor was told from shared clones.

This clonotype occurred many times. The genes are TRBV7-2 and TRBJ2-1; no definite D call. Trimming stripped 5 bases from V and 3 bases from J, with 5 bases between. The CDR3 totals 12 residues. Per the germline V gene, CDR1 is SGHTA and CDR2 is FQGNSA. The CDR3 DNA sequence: TGTGCCAGCAGCGCTTACTACAATGAGCAGTTCTTC. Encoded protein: CASSAYYNEQFF.

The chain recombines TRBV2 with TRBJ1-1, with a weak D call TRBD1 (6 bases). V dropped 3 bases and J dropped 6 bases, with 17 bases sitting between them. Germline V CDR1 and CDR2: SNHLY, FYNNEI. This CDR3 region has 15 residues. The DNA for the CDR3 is TGTGCCAGCAGTGATTTGGGCAGGGGTTTCGCTGAAGCTTTCTTT. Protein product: CASSDLGRGFAEAFF.

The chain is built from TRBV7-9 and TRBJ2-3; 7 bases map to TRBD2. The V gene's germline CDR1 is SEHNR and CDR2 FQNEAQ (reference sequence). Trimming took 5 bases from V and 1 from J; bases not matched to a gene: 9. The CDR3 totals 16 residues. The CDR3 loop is CASSPRGVTGTDTQYF. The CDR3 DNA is TGTGCCAGCAGCCCCCGGGGGGTGACAGGCACAGATACGCAGTATTTT.

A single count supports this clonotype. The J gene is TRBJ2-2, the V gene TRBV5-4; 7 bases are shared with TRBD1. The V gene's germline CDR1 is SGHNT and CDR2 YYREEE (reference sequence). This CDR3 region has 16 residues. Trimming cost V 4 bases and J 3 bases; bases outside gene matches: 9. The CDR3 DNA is TGTGCCAGCAGCCCCCCCCGGCAGGGGGACACCGGGGAGCTGTTTTTT. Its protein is CASSPPRQGDTGELFF.

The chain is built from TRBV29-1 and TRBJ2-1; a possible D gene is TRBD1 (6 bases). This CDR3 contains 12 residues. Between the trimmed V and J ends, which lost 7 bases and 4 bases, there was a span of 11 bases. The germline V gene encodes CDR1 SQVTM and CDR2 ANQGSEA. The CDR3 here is CSALTGYNEQFF. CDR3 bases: TGCAGCGCCCTAACAGGGTACAATGAGCAGTTCTTC.

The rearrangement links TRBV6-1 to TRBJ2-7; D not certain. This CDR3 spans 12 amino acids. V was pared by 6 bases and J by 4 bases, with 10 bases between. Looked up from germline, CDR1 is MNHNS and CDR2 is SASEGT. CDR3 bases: TGTGCCAGCAGGTACAGCCAATACGAGCAGTACTTC. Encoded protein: CASRYSQYEQYF.

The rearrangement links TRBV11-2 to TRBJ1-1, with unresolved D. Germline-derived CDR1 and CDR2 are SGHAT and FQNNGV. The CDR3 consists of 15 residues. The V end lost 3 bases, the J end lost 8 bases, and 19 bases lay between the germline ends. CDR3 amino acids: CASSFSTGSRIEAFF. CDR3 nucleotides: TGTGCCAGCAGCTTTAGTACCGGGTCGAGGATAGAAGCTTTCTTT.

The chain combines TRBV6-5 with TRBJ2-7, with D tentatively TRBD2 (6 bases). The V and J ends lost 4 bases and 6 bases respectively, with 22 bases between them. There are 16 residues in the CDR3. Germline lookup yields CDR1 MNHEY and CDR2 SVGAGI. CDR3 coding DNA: TGTGCCAGCAGTTTGCTAATCGGGGGAACTACGAGCGAGCAGTACTTC. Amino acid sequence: CASSLLIGGTTSEQYF.

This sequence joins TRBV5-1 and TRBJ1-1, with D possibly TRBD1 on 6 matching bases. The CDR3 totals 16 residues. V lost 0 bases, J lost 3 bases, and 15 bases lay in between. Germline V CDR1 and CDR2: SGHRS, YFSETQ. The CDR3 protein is CASSLGHRDTDTEAFF. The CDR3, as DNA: TGCGCCAGCAGCTTGGGACACAGGGATACGGACACTGAAGCTTTCTTT.

CDR3 DNA sequence: TGTGCCAGCAGCATCACAGTGGGGACCTACGAGCAGTACTTC. Its translation: CASSITVGTYEQYF. J is TRBJ2-7 and V is TRBV7-7; no reliable D call. The CDR3 runs 14 residues. The germline CDR1 and CDR2 sequences are SSHAT and FNYEAQ (reference sequence). The V and J ends lost 5 bases and 2 bases respectively, with 13 bases between them.

The CDR3 DNA follows: TGTGCCAGCTCACCACTAGCGGGAGATAGCGAGCAGTACTTC. This codes for CASSPLAGDSEQYF. The chain couples TRBV18 to TRBJ2-7; 9 nucleotides line up with TRBD2. With 1 base clipped from V and 6 bases from J, the junction kept 4 bases outside the gene matches. Germline CDR1 reads KGHSH; CDR2 reads LQKENI. The CDR3 is 14 amino acids. The full variable domain, with the rest looked up from reference TRBV18 and TRBJ2-7, is NAGVMQNPRHLVRRRGQEARLRCSPMKGHSHVYWYRQLPEEGLKFMVYLQKENIIDESGMPKERFSAEFPKEGPSILRIQQVVRGDSAAYFCASSPLAGDSEQYFGPGTRLTVT.

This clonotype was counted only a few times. Written as DNA, the CDR3 is TGTGCCAGCAGCCATGGGACCACCTACGAGCAGTACTTC. Its translation is CASSHGTTYEQYF. The chain employs TRBV3-1 and TRBJ2-7; D possibly uses TRBD1 or TRBD2 (5 bases each). Per germline, CDR1 LGHDT and CDR2 YNNKEL (reference sequence). V was trimmed by 3 bases and J by 2 bases, leaving 8 bases between them. The CDR3 extends over 13 amino acids.

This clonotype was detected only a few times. The CDR3 DNA follows: TGCAGCGTAGCCTTCACAGGCAGGAGCTCCTACGAGCAGTACTTC. Translation: CSVAFTGRSSYEQYF. This chain links TRBV29-1 with TRBJ2-7, with D possibly TRBD1 on 5 matching bases. The germline V and J ends were trimmed by 6 bases and 0 bases, with 18 bases remaining between them. There are 15 residues in the CDR3. Germline V CDR1 and CDR2: SQVTM, ANQGSEA.

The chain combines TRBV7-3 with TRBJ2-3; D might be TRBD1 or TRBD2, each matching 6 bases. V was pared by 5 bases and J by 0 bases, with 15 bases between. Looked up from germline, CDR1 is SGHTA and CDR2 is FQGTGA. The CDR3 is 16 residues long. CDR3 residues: CASSPLGGGSTDTQYF. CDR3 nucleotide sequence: TGTGCCAGCAGCCCTTTAGGGGGAGGAAGCACAGATACGCAGTATTTT. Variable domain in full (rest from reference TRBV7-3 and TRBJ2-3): GAGVSQTPSNKVTEKGKYVELRCDPISGHTALYWYRQSLGQGPEFLIYFQGTGAADDSGLPNDRFFAVRPEGSVSTLKIQRTERGDSAVYLCASSPLGGGSTDTQYFGPGTRLTVL.

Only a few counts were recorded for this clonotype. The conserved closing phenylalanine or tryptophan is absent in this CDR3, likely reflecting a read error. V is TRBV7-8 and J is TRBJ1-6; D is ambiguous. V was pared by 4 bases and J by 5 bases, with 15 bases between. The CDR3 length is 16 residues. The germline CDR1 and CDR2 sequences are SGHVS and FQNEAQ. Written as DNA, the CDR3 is TGTGCCAGCAGCTCCCAAGTAGTACGAGATAATTCACCCCTCCACGTT. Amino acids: CASSSQVVRDNSPLHV.

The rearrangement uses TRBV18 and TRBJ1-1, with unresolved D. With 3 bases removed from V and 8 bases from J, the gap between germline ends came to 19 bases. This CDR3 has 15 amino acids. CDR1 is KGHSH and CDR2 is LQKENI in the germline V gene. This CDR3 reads CASSPVLTGSAEAFF. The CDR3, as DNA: TGTGCCAGCTCACCTGTACTCACGGGCAGCGCCGAAGCTTTCTTT.

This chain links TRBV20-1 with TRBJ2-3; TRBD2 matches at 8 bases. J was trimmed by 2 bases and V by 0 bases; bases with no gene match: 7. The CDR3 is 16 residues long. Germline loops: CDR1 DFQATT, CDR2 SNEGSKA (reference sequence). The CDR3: CSAREKVAGPTDTQYF. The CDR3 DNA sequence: TGCAGTGCTAGAGAGAAAGTAGCGGGACCCACAGATACGCAGTATTTT.

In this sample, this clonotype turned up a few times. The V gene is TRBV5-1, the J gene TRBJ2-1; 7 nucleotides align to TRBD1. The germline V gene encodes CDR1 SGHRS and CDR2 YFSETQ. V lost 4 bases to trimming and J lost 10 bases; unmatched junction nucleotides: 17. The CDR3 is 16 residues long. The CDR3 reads CASSPETGMRNREQFF. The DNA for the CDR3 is TGCGCCAGCAGCCCCGAGACAGGGATGCGCAACAGAGAGCAGTTCTTC. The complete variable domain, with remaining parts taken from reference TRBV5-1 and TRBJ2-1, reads KAGVTQTPRYLIKTRGQQVTLSCSPISGHRSVSWYQQTPGQGLQFLFEYFSETQRNKGNFPGRFSGRQFSNSRSEMNVSTLELGDSALYLCASSPETGMRNREQFFGPGTRLTVL.

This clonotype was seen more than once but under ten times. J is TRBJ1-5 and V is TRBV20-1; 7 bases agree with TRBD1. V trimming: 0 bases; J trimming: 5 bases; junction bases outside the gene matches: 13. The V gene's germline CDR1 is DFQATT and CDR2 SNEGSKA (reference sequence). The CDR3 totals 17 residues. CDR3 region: CSARDEQGKGADQPQHF. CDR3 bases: TGCAGTGCTAGAGACGAACAGGGGAAGGGGGCCGATCAGCCCCAGCATTTT.

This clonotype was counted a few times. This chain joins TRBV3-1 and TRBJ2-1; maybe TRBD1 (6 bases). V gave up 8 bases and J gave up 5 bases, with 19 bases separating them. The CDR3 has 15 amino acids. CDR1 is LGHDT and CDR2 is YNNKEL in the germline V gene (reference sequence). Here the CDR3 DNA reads TGTGCCAGCGTGAAGGGACATAATTCTAACAATGAGCAGTTCTTC. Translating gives CASVKGHNSNNEQFF.

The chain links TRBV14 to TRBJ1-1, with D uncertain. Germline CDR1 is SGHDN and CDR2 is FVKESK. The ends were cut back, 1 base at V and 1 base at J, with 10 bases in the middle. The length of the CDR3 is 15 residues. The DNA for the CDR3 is TGTGCCAGCAGCCAAGTGGTGGCTTCGAACACTGAAGCTTTCTTT. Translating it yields CASSQVVASNTEAFF. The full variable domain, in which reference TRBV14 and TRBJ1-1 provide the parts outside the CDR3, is EAGVTQFPSHSVIEKGQTVTLRCDPISGHDNLYWYRRVMGKEIKFLLHFVKESKQDESGMPNNRFLAERTGGTYSTLKVQPAELEDSGVYFCASSQVVASNTEAFFGQGTRLTVV.

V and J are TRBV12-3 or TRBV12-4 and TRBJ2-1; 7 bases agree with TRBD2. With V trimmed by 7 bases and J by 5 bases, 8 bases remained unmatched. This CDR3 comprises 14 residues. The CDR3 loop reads CASNTGDYNNEQFF. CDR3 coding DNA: TGTGCCAGCAACACTGGGGACTACAACAATGAGCAGTTCTTC.